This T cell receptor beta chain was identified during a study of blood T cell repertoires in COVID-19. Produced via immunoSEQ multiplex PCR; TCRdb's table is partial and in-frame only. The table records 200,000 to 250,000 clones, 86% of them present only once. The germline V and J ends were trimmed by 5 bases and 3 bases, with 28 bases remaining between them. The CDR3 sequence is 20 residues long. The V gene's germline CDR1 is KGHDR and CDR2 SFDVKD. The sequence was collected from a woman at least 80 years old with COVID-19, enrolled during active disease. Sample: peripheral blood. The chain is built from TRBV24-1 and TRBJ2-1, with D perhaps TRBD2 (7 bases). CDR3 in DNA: TGTGCCACCAGTGGAGATGCGCGGCGGGGGCTTCCATCGCTCTACAATGAGCAGTTCTTC. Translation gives CATSGDARRGLPSLYNEQFF.